The clone carrying this T cell receptor beta chain was counted only a few times. Its antigen is as yet unknown. The data are from a study of blood T cells in healthy people across ages. Overall study results and limits: More naive CD4+ cells and higher diversity marked long-lived donors relative to aged donors. Naive T cell percentage strongly correlated with TCR beta diversity. Shifts in expanded clonotypes may have been confounded by donor CMV status, which was unknown.

CDR1 SEHNR and CDR2 FQNEAQ come from the germline V gene (reference sequence). This CDR3 contains 15 residues. Combining a sample-barcoded 5' primer with a J-beta primer mix, a second PCR ran for 7 to 11 cycles. Through a template-switch adaptor with 12 random nucleotides, each cDNA molecule received a tag. MiXCR was run by TCRdb on the 5' RACE reads, yielding one entry per CDR3 protein. The sample carries roughly 1,300,000 distinct CDR3 sequences, 59% recorded once. The gene calls are TRBV7-9 and TRBJ2-5, with 9 bases aligning to TRBD1. The DNA end is more similar to TRBJ2-7, so the J call may be wrong. What was sequenced was blood. The receptor comes from a man younger than 35 in good health. In DNA form, the CDR3 reads TGTGCCAGCAGCCTCCGGACAGGGGACTCCTACGAGCAGTACTTC. It yields the protein CASSLRTGDSYEQYF.